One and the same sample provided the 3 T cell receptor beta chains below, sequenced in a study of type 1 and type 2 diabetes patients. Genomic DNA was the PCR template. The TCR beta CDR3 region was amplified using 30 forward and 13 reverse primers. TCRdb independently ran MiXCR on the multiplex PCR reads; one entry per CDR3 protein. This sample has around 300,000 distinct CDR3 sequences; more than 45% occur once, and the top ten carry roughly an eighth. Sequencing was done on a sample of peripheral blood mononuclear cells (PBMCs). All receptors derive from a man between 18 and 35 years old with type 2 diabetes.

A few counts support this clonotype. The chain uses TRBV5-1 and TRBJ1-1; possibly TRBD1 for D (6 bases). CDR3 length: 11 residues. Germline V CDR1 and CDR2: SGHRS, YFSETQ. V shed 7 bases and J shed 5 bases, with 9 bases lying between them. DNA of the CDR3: TGCGCCAGCGAGGGGGGAACTGAAGCTTTCTTT. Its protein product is CASEGGTEAFF.

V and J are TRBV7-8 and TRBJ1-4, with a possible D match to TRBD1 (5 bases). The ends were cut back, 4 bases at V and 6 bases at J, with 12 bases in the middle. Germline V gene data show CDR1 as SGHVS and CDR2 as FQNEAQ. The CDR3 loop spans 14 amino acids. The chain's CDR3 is CASSWDRTDEKLFF. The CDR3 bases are TGTGCCAGCAGCTGGGACCGGACGGATGAAAAACTGTTTTTT.

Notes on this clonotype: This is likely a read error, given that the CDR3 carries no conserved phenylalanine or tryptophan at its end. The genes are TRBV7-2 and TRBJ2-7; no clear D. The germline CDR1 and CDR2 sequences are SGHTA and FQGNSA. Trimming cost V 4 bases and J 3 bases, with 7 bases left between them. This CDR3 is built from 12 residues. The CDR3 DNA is TGTGCCAGCAGCTCCGTCTTCTACGAGCAGTACCTC. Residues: CASSSVFYEQYL.